These 21 T cell receptor beta chains share one sample of origin, sequenced in a study of blood T cell repertoires in COVID-19. Some clones are missing from TCRdb's copy, which holds only in-frame ones; the method was immunoSEQ multiplex PCR. This sample yields around 300,000 clones, of which roughly 90% are seen a single time; roughly 0.96% belongs to the top ten. The sequencing sample was made of peripheral blood. These receptor sequences come from a woman aged 40 to 50 who had recovered from COVID-19.

This clone was observed once. The chain carries TRBV28 and TRBJ2-6; no definite D call. The CDR3 is made up of 15 amino acids. Trimming left V 6 bases short and J 0 bases short, with 9 bases between. Germline V CDR1 and CDR2: MDHEN, SYDVKM. The CDR3 DNA sequence: TGTGCCAGCAGCCAGACACGCTCTGGGGCCAACGTCCTGACTTTC. Amino acids: CASSQTRSGANVLTF. The variable domain in full, completed from reference TRBV28 and TRBJ2-6, reads DVKVTQSSRYLVKRTGEKVFLECVQDMDHENMFWYRQDPGLGLRLIYFSYDVKMKEKGDIPEGYSVSREKKERFSLILESASTNQTSMYLCASSQTRSGANVLTFGAGSRLTVL.

V is TRBV30 and J is TRBJ2-7; 7 nucleotides agree with TRBD2. Germline CDR1 and CDR2: GTSNPN and SVGIG (reference sequence). There are 15 residues in the CDR3. Trimming at V came to 3 bases and at J to 0 bases, leaving 8 bases not matched to a gene. The CDR3 DNA reads TGTGCCTGGAGGGTGCTAGCGGCTAGCTCCTACGAGCAGTACTTC. It translates to CAWRVLAASSYEQYF.

In DNA, the CDR3 is TGCGCCAGCAGTCAGTCCAAAGAGACCCAGTACTTC. This translates into CASSQSKETQYF. The J gene is TRBJ2-5, the V gene TRBV5-1, with D uncertain. V was clipped by 5 bases and J by 3 bases, with 8 bases between them. CDR3 size: 12 residues. Germline V CDR1 and CDR2: SGHRS, YFSETQ.

The chain carries TRBV19 and TRBJ1-2; D is possibly TRBD1 (6 bases). This CDR3 is built from 14 residues. Germline CDR1 reads LNHDA; CDR2 reads SQIVND (reference sequence). Trimming stripped 0 bases from V and 4 bases from J, with 9 bases between. DNA of the CDR3: TGTGCCAGTAGTATAGATCGGACAGTCTATGGCTACACCTTC. This gives the protein CASSIDRTVYGYTF.

This chain connects TRBV2 to TRBJ1-6; no clear D gene. This CDR3 comprises 14 residues. With 9 bases removed from V and 5 bases from J, the gap between germline ends came to 14 bases. Germline V gives CDR1 SNHLY, CDR2 FYNNEI. CDR3 sequence: CAREGGSDNSPLHF. The CDR3 nucleotides are TGTGCCAGGGAGGGCGGATCCGATAATTCACCCCTCCACTTT. The entire variable domain, with the rest obtained from reference TRBV2 and TRBJ1-6, is as follows: EPEVTQTPSHQVTQMGQEVILRCVPISNHLYFYWYRQILGQKVEFLVSFYNNEISEKSEIFDDQFSVERPDGSNFTLKIRSTKLEDSAMYFCAREGGSDNSPLHFGNGTRLTVT.

V and J are TRBV21-1 and TRBJ2-5; the tabulated D call, TRBD2, remains unverified against the DNA. TRBV21-1 is flagged as a pseudogene. The CDR3 is 14 residues long. The DNA for the CDR3 is TGTGCCAGCAGCAAAGTGGGGGGGGCAGAGACCCAGTACTTC. Protein sequence: CASSKVGGAETQYF.

The chain couples TRBV19 to TRBJ1-1, with TRBD1 identical over 9 bases. CDR1 and CDR2 (germline): LNHDA, SQIVND (reference sequence). The length of the CDR3 is 19 residues. J lost 0 bases, V lost 3 bases, and 14 bases had no gene match. The CDR3, as DNA: TGTGCCAGTAGTATCCCCAACCCTCTACAGGGGGCCATGAACACTGAAGCTTTCTTT. It codes for CASSIPNPLQGAMNTEAFF.

The rearrangement uses TRBV5-6 and TRBJ2-7, with a possible D match to TRBD1 (5 bases). This CDR3 comprises 12 residues. Trimming left V 5 bases short and J 5 bases short, with 11 bases between. Germline CDR1 SGHDT, CDR2 YYEEEE. The CDR3 nucleotides read TGTGCCAGCAGTCCCGACAGTCACGAGCAGTACTTC. Translated, it gives CASSPDSHEQYF.

The chain joins TRBV6-5 to TRBJ2-7, with 8 bases fitting TRBD1. The CDR3 runs to 13 residues. Germline lookup yields CDR1 MNHEY and CDR2 SVGAGI. V was clipped by 6 bases and J by 5 bases; unmatched bases: 6. CDR3 bases: TGTGCCAGCAGCGTGACAGGGGCCGACGAGCAGTACTTC. Translated: CASSVTGADEQYF.

The CDR3 here is CASSLGDRRVSLNTEAFF. CDR3 sequence (DNA): TGTGCCAGCAGCTTGGGGGACAGGCGGGTCTCGCTGAACACTGAAGCTTTCTTT. This sequence joins TRBV5-6 and TRBJ1-1; 8 nucleotides agree with TRBD1. After removal of 0 bases from V and 0 bases from J, the junction contained 10 bases not matched to a gene. The germline V gene encodes CDR1 SGHDT and CDR2 YYEEEE. This CDR3 is 18 amino acids long.

The V and J genes are TRBV27 and TRBJ2-5; D is ambiguous. This CDR3 has 15 amino acids. V lost 5 bases to trimming and J lost 2 bases, with 15 bases between them. In germline, CDR1 is MNHEY, CDR2 SMNVEV (reference sequence). The CDR3 loop is CASSRFSRLQETQYF. CDR3 sequence (DNA): TGTGCCAGCAGTCGTTTTTCGCGCTTGCAAGAGACCCAGTACTTC.

The chain has TRBV2 and TRBJ2-3; 14 bases map to TRBD2. Germline V gene data show CDR1 as SNHLY and CDR2 as FYNNEI. With V trimmed by 6 bases and J by 2 bases, 4 bases remained unmatched. The CDR3 consists of 16 residues. CDR3 protein: CASREGLAGDTDTQYF. CDR3 nucleotide sequence: TGTGCCAGCAGAGAGGGACTAGCGGGAGACACAGATACGCAGTATTTT.

The chain uses TRBV10-3 and TRBJ2-7; 8 bases match TRBD1. The CDR3 is 14 amino acids. Germline V gives CDR1 ENHRY, CDR2 SYGVKD. The junction had 7 bases not matched to a gene; V was cut back by 2 bases and J by 7 bases. CDR3 protein: CAISEDRQGKEQYF. CDR3 nucleotide sequence: TGTGCCATCAGTGAGGACAGACAGGGGAAAGAGCAGTACTTC.

The chain uses TRBV9 and TRBJ1-1; maybe TRBD1 (5 bases). The CDR3 is 15 residues long. Trimming shortened V by 6 bases and J by 1 base, and 16 bases separated the two germline ends. CDR1 and CDR2 (germline): SGDLS, YYNGEE. CDR3 DNA sequence: TGTGCCAGCAACCAGTTCGAAGGGGAGAACACTGAAGCTTTCTTT. Its protein is CASNQFEGENTEAFF.

The J gene is TRBJ2-1, the V gene TRBV29-1; TRBD2 might be the D (5 bases). The CDR3 runs 14 residues. Trimming cost V 3 bases and J 3 bases, with 12 bases left between them. Germline CDR1 SQVTM, CDR2 ANQGSEA. CDR3 bases: TGCAGCGTTGAGGACTCGACGGACTACAATGAGCAGTTCTTC. Amino acid sequence: CSVEDSTDYNEQFF.

J is TRBJ2-3 and V is TRBV29-1, with D possibly matching TRBD1 (6 bases). The germline gives CDR1 SQVTM, CDR2 ANQGSEA. This CDR3 spans 12 amino acids. V dropped 8 bases and J dropped 5 bases, with 14 bases sitting between them. The CDR3 DNA reads TGCAGCACCCAGGACAGCGGAGATACGCAGTATTTT. Translation: CSTQDSGDTQYF.

The chain employs TRBV3-1 (or the pseudogene TRBV3-2) and TRBJ2-1; the match to TRBD2 covers 7 bases. The V gene's germline CDR1 is LGHDT and CDR2 YNNKEL (reference sequence). V lost 0 bases to trimming and J lost 0 bases; unmatched junction nucleotides: 8. This CDR3 has 18 residues. The CDR3 region has the DNA TGTGCCAGCAGCCAAGATCTTGGGGGAGGGAGCTCCTACAATGAGCAGTTCTTC. It codes for CASSQDLGGGSSYNEQFF.

This chain uses TRBV9 with TRBJ2-3; the match to TRBD2 covers 14 bases. Germline trimming cut 4 bases from V and 5 bases from J; bases unmatched to any gene: 9. The germline CDR1 and CDR2 sequences are SGDLS and YYNGEE. CDR3 length equals 17 residues. CDR3 region: CASSLGPGLAGVDTQYF. The CDR3, as DNA: TGTGCCAGCAGCCTCGGACCGGGACTAGCGGGAGTAGATACGCAGTATTTT.

V gene TRBV19 combines with J gene TRBJ1-4; 7 bases agree with TRBD1. The germline V gene has CDR1 LNHDA and CDR2 SQIVND (reference sequence). The CDR3 is 14 residues long. After removal of 5 bases from V and 8 bases from J, the junction contained 8 bases not matched to a gene. This CDR3 is CASSETGSNEKLFF. The CDR3 nucleotides are TGTGCCAGTAGTGAGACAGGGTCAAACGAAAAACTGTTTTTT.

The V gene is TRBV30, the J gene TRBJ2-3; TRBD2 might be the D (6 bases). V lost 0 bases and J 2 bases, leaving 21 bases between the germline ends. CDR1 and CDR2 from the germline V gene are GTSNPN and SVGIG (reference sequence). This CDR3 region has 18 residues. This chain's CDR3 is CAWSVGYDRDLFTDTQYF. CDR3 bases: TGTGCCTGGAGTGTTGGGTATGACCGGGACTTATTCACAGATACGCAGTATTTT.

J is TRBJ2-3 and V is TRBV7-2, with TRBD2 identical over 8 bases. The CDR3 is made up of 15 amino acids. J lost 1 base, V lost 5 bases, and 5 bases had no gene match. CDR1 is SGHTA, CDR2 FQGNSA, per germline. This chain's CDR3 is CASSRGRSGTDTQYF. CDR3 in DNA: TGTGCCAGCAGCCGCGGGAGGTCGGGCACAGATACGCAGTATTTT. The variable domain in full, completed from reference TRBV7-2 and TRBJ2-3, reads GAGVSQSPSNKVTEKGKDVELRCDPISGHTALYWYRQSLGQGLEFLIYFQGNSAPDKSGLPSDRFSAERTGGSVSTLTIQRTQQEDSAVYLCASSRGRSGTDTQYFGPGTRLTVL.